The text below deals with one TCR beta chain. Its specificity is unknown. The entry originates in a study of blood T cells in healthy people across ages. Study results and caveats: TCR beta diversity correlated strongly with naive T cell percentage.

With 1 base removed from V and 7 bases from J, the gap between germline ends came to 22 bases. The CDR3 extends over 18 amino acids. Germline V CDR1 and CDR2: SGHTA, FQGNSA. Together with a sample-barcoded 5' primer, a J-beta primer mix was included in a second PCR lasting roughly 6 to 12 cycles. TCRdb ran MiXCR on the 5' RACE reads and lists one entry per CDR3 protein. The sample lists more than 650,000 distinct CDR3 sequences, 20% to 25% occurring once. This sequence originates from a man between 70 and 80 years old in good health. The sample consisted of blood. The chain links TRBV7-2 to TRBJ2-2, with a possible D match to TRBD1 (7 bases). The CDR3 nucleotides are TGTGCCAGCAGCTTAGATCAGGGGGGATGGGGCTACCTCGGGGAGCTGTTTTTT. Encoded protein: CASSLDQGGWGYLGELFF. The full variable domain, rest sourced from reference TRBV7-2 and TRBJ2-2, is GAGVSQSPSNKVTEKGKDVELRCDPISGHTALYWYRQSLGQGLEFLIYFQGNSAPDKSGLPSDRFSAERTGGSVSTLTIQRTQQEDSAVYLCASSLDQGGWGYLGELFFGEGSRLTVL.